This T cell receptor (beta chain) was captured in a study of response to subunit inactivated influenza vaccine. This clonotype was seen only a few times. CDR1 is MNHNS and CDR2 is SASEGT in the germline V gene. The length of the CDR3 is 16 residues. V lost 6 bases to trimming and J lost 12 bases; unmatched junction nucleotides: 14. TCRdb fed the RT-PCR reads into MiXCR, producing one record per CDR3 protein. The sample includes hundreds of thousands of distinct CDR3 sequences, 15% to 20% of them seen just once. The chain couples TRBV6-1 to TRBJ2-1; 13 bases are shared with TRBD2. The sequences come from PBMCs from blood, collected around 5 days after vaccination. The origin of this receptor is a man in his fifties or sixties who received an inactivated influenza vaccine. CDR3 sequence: CASRTPGTSGMMGQFF. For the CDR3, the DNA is TGTGCCAGCAGGACCCCCGGGACTAGCGGGATGATGGGGCAGTTCTTC.